The 32 T cell receptor beta chains below were found in one sample sequenced in a study of chemoradiotherapy in HPV16-positive cancers. TCRdb keeps only in-frame clones here, not all; method: immunoSEQ multiplex PCR. This table holds about 5,000 clones, 65% to 80% found once. The sequences come from tumor tissue, collected from a patient who underwent chemoradiotherapy. These TCRs come from a human donor with HPV-associated anogenital cancer.

The chain links TRBV6-1 to TRBJ1-6; D is unclear. V dropped 8 bases and J dropped 5 bases, with 13 bases sitting between them. The CDR3 spans 14 residues. CDR1 MNHNS and CDR2 SASEGT come from the germline V gene. The CDR3 here is CASSTLIDNSPLHF. CDR3 nucleotide sequence: TGTGCCAGCTCCACCCTTATAGATAATTCACCCCTCCACTTT.

The rearrangement uses TRBV14 and TRBJ2-1; possible D gene TRBD2, 7 bases. CDR3 length equals 14 residues. V was trimmed by 2 bases and J by 6 bases, leaving 11 bases between them. CDR1 is SGHDN and CDR2 is FVKESK in the germline V gene. CDR3 region: CASSQRGGGNEQFF. The CDR3 DNA reads as TGTGCCAGCAGCCAAAGGGGGGGAGGCAATGAGCAGTTCTTC.

This chain connects TRBV6-1 to TRBJ1-1, with 7 bases lining up with TRBD1. V shed 5 bases and J 6 bases; nucleotides not matched to a gene: 9. The germline gives CDR1 MNHNS, CDR2 SASEGT. CDR3 length: 14 amino acids. CDR3 nucleotides: TGTGCCAGCAGTTCCTACGACAGGGCCCCTGAAGCTTTCTTT. Translated, it gives CASSSYDRAPEAFF.

This rearrangement joins TRBV7-3 to TRBJ2-2; 7 nucleotides line up with TRBD2. With V trimmed by 4 bases and J by 4 bases, 9 bases remained unmatched. Germline lookup yields CDR1 SGHTA and CDR2 FQGTGA. This CDR3 comprises 16 residues. CDR3 in DNA: TGTGCCAGCAGCTCCTACAAGCGGGGAATCACCGGGGAGCTGTTTTTT. Its translation: CASSSYKRGITGELFF.

This clone was observed once. The chain recombines TRBV6-9 with TRBJ1-2; possible D gene TRBD1, 6 bases. Germline-derived CDR1 and CDR2 are MNHGY and SVAAGI. This CDR3 has 13 amino acids. With 5 bases removed from V and 8 bases from J, the gap between germline ends came to 15 bases. The CDR3 nucleotides are TGTGCCAGCAGTAAGACAGGAGTGGTCGGCTACACCTTC. Translation: CASSKTGVVGYTF.

This clone was seen just once. The chain recombines TRBV6-6 with TRBJ2-1; D unresolved. CDR1 and CDR2 (germline): MNHNY, SVGAGI (reference sequence). CDR3 length equals 14 residues. Deletions cut 0 bases from V and 7 bases from J, with 10 bases between. CDR3 in DNA: TGTGCCAGCAGTTACTCGTCCCCCGGTAATGAGCAGTTCTTC. Translated, it gives CASSYSSPGNEQFF.

The chain has TRBV5-1 and TRBJ1-4; no clear D gene. V lost 5 bases to trimming and J lost 5 bases, with 10 bases between them. Germline V CDR1 and CDR2: SGHRS, YFSETQ. The CDR3 has 13 residues. The CDR3 bases are TGCGCCAGCAGAGATGGTCGAAATGAAAAACTGTTTTTT. Its protein is CASRDGRNEKLFF.

V usage is TRBV7-3 and J usage is TRBJ2-1; a weak D match, TRBD2 (6 bases). Germline values: CDR1 SGHTA, CDR2 FQGTGA. Trimming took off 2 bases at V and 5 bases at J, with 10 bases between the two ends. CDR3 length: 14 residues. CDR3 nucleotides: TGTGCCAGCAGCTTAGGGGGGACCCACAATGAGCAGTTCTTC. This translates into CASSLGGTHNEQFF.

The chain is built from TRBV4-1 and TRBJ1-4; a possible D gene is TRBD1 (6 bases). V gave up 1 base and J gave up 0 bases, with 15 bases separating them. CDR1 and CDR2 from the germline V gene are MGHRA and YSYEKL. The CDR3 extends over 18 amino acids. CDR3 sequence reads: CASSQVSGQRATNEKLFF. CDR3 nucleotides: TGCGCCAGCAGCCAAGTCTCAGGACAGCGCGCAACTAATGAAAAACTGTTTTTT.

The chain combines TRBV28 with TRBJ2-3; weak D call: TRBD2 (5 bases). Trimming took off 3 bases at V and 0 bases at J, with 13 bases between the two ends. Germline V gene sequence: CDR1 MDHEN, CDR2 SYDVKM. The length of the CDR3 is 16 residues. The CDR3 region is CASSFRRRASTDTQYF. The CDR3 DNA reads as TGTGCCAGCAGTTTCAGGCGGCGGGCCAGCACAGATACGCAGTATTTT.

The rearrangement joins TRBV5-1 to TRBJ1-3; D is unresolved. Germline values: CDR1 SGHRS, CDR2 YFSETQ. CDR3 size: 15 residues. V was trimmed by 0 bases and J by 4 bases, leaving 11 bases between them. Here the CDR3 reads CASSLGRTAGNTIYF. CDR3 in DNA: TGCGCCAGCAGCTTGGGTCGAACAGCCGGAAACACCATATATTTT.

This rearrangement joins TRBV5-4 to TRBJ1-1, with D perhaps matching TRBD1 (5 bases). The ends were cut back, 4 bases at V and 4 bases at J, with 14 bases in the middle. The germline CDR1 and CDR2 sequences are SGHNT and YYREEE (reference sequence). The CDR3 sequence is 14 residues long. The CDR3, as DNA: TGTGCCAGCAGCCTCCAGGGTGGGACCACTGAAGCTTTCTTT. Translating gives CASSLQGGTTEAFF.

The chain combines TRBV2 with TRBJ1-4; no definite D call. The CDR3 totals 15 residues. Trimming shortened V by 3 bases and J by 4 bases, and 12 bases separated the two germline ends. CDR1 and CDR2 from the germline V gene are SNHLY and FYNNEI. The CDR3 nucleotides read TGTGCCAGCAGTGAGGGGTTCTACGTTAATGAAAAACTGTTTTTT. Translation: CASSEGFYVNEKLFF.

This rearrangement joins TRBV13 to TRBJ1-2; weak D call: TRBD1 (5 bases). CDR3 length equals 13 residues. With 6 bases removed from V and 4 bases from J, the gap between germline ends came to 12 bases. CDR1 is PRHDT, CDR2 FYEKMQ, per germline (reference sequence). The CDR3 bases are TGTGCCAGCAGTTTACGGGGCCTCTATGGCTACACCTTC. Its translation is CASSLRGLYGYTF.

This clone counts as medium-sized (0.01 to 0.1%). The chain couples TRBV2 to TRBJ1-6; maybe TRBD1 (6 bases). The CDR3 loop spans 13 amino acids. Trimming shortened V by 10 bases and J by 7 bases, and 14 bases separated the two germline ends. In germline, CDR1 is SNHLY, CDR2 FYNNEI. CDR3 protein: CATRRGQNSPLHF. The CDR3 DNA reads as TGTGCCACCCGACGGGGGCAAAATTCACCCCTCCACTTT. Complete variable domain (other parts from reference TRBV2 and TRBJ1-6): EPEVTQTPSHQVTQMGQEVILRCVPISNHLYFYWYRQILGQKVEFLVSFYNNEISEKSEIFDDQFSVERPDGSNFTLKIRSTKLEDSAMYFCATRRGQNSPLHFGNGTRLTVT.

This clone showed up just once. The J gene is TRBJ2-2, the V gene TRBV29-1; D is ambiguous. V was trimmed by 1 base and J by 6 bases, leaving 12 bases between them. Germline assignment: CDR1 SQVTM and CDR2 ANQGSEA. This CDR3 spans 14 amino acids. DNA for the CDR3: TGCAGCGTTGAAGGAGGAGAGGTCGCCGGGGAGCTGTTTTTT. Translated: CSVEGGEVAGELFF.

The chain combines TRBV9 with TRBJ2-6, with D possibly called TRBD1 or TRBD2 (5 bases each). From germline, CDR1 is SGDLS and CDR2 YYNGEE. The CDR3 runs to 18 residues. The V and J ends lost 5 bases and 0 bases respectively, with 18 bases between them. CDR3 loop: CASSDSGTVSSGANVLTF. In nucleotides, the CDR3 is TGTGCCAGCAGTGATTCCGGGACGGTGAGCTCTGGGGCCAACGTCCTGACTTTC.

The chain has TRBV18 and TRBJ2-7; D may be TRBD1 (6 bases). Germline V gene lookup returns CDR1 KGHSH and CDR2 LQKENI. V was cut by 5 bases and J by 7 bases, with 18 bases left in between. The CDR3 extends over 14 amino acids. The CDR3 loop is CASSTAQGIGEQYF. The DNA of the CDR3 is TGTGCCAGCTCAACGGCACAGGGTATTGGAGAGCAGTACTTC. Drawing the rest from reference TRBV18 and TRBJ2-7, the complete variable domain is NAGVMQNPRHLVRRRGQEARLRCSPMKGHSHVYWYRQLPEEGLKFMVYLQKENIIDESGMPKERFSAEFPKEGPSILRIQQVVRGDSAAYFCASSTAQGIGEQYFGPGTRLTVT.

DNA for the CDR3: TGTGCCAGCAGTTACTCAGGGGGCACCGGGGAGCTGTTTTTT. Residues: CASSYSGGTGELFF. The chain uses TRBV6-5 and TRBJ2-2; D is possibly TRBD1 (6 bases). The CDR3 is 14 residues long. V dropped 0 bases and J dropped 4 bases, with 6 bases sitting between them. Germline V CDR1 and CDR2: MNHEY, SVGAGI.

This chain links TRBV19 with TRBJ1-2, with D tentatively TRBD1 (5 bases). Germline CDR1 LNHDA, CDR2 SQIVND (reference sequence). The CDR3 runs 17 residues. V dropped 5 bases and J dropped 5 bases, with 24 bases sitting between them. The CDR3 is CASSAMDLQGDRYGYTF. As DNA, the CDR3 is TGTGCCAGTAGTGCCATGGACCTTCAAGGGGATAGGTATGGCTACACCTTC.

This rearrangement joins TRBV7-6 to TRBJ2-1, with 9 bases identical to TRBD2. J was trimmed by 6 bases and V by 0 bases; bases with no gene match: 3. Germline V gene lookup returns CDR1 SGHVS and CDR2 FNYEAQ. CDR3 size: 15 residues. The CDR3 coding sequence is TGTGCCAGCAGCTTAGCGGCGACTAGCGGCAATGAGCAGTTCTTC. Amino acid sequence: CASSLAATSGNEQFF. The whole variable domain, filled in from reference TRBV7-6 and TRBJ2-1, reads GAGVSQSPRYKVTKRGQDVALRCDPISGHVSLYWYRQALGQGPEFLTYFNYEAQQDKSGLPNDRFSAERPEGSISTLTIQRTEQRDSAMYRCASSLAATSGNEQFFGPGTRLTVL.

V gene TRBV30 combines with J gene TRBJ2-3; D gene ambiguous. V lost 0 bases, J lost 9 bases, and 22 bases lay in between. Per germline, CDR1 GTSNPN and CDR2 SVGIG (reference sequence). The CDR3 is made up of 16 amino acids. The CDR3 DNA sequence: TGTGCCTGGAGTGTAATGGGCGCCTTTGTATTACGGACGCAGTATTTT. This gives the protein CAWSVMGAFVLRTQYF.

The chain couples TRBV2 to TRBJ2-1; 7 bases agree with TRBD2. CDR3 length: 15 residues. V lost 4 bases to trimming and J lost 0 bases; unmatched junction nucleotides: 3. Germline values: CDR1 SNHLY, CDR2 FYNNEI. Here the CDR3 reads CASSVGGTSYNEQFF. The CDR3 DNA reads TGTGCCAGCAGTGTGGGGGGGACCTCCTACAATGAGCAGTTCTTC.

The J gene is TRBJ2-2, the V gene TRBV29-1; the match to TRBD2 covers 16 bases. The CDR3 loop spans 17 amino acids. Germline V gives CDR1 SQVTM, CDR2 ANQGSEA. J was trimmed by 0 bases and V by 6 bases; bases with no gene match: 4. CDR3 bases: TGCAGCGTAGGGGGACTAGCGGGAGGGACGAACACCGGGGAGCTGTTTTTT. Protein sequence: CSVGGLAGGTNTGELFF.

This clone was found a few times. The rearrangement joins TRBV27 to TRBJ1-2; unclear D gene. V lost 6 bases to trimming and J lost 7 bases, with 18 bases between them. Germline V gene sequence: CDR1 MNHEY, CDR2 SMNVEV (reference sequence). The length of the CDR3 is 14 residues. The CDR3 sequence is CASSLIGSKGGYTF. The CDR3 DNA is TGTGCCAGCAGCCTCATCGGGTCGAAAGGTGGCTACACCTTC.

This clone was seen more than once but under ten times. The chain joins TRBV2 to TRBJ2-7; TRBD1 is a possible D gene (6 bases). Germline lookup yields CDR1 SNHLY and CDR2 FYNNEI. V was pared by 4 bases and J by 3 bases, with 13 bases between. The CDR3 is 14 amino acids. CDR3 coding DNA: TGTGCCAGCAGTGGTGCGAGGGGGAACTACGAGCAGTACTTC. Its translation is CASSGARGNYEQYF.

The table lists this clone with a count of one. This sequence joins TRBV4-1 and TRBJ1-1, with D possibly TRBD1 on 5 matching bases. The CDR3 covers 15 residues. Germline V lookup: CDR1 MGHRA, CDR2 YSYEKL. The V and J ends lost 4 bases and 4 bases respectively, with 16 bases between them. As DNA, the CDR3 is TGCGCCAGCAGCCGAGCAGCTTGGGGGACCACTGAAGCTTTCTTT. Its protein product is CASSRAAWGTTEAFF.

V gene TRBV6-1 combines with J gene TRBJ1-6; a weak D match, TRBD1 (5 bases). The V gene's germline CDR1 is MNHNS and CDR2 SASEGT. V was cut by 6 bases and J by 6 bases, with 15 bases left in between. CDR3 size: 15 residues. CDR3 sequence reads: CASSAATASNSPLHF. In nucleotides, the CDR3 is TGTGCCAGCAGCGCGGCGACAGCTAGTAATTCACCCCTCCACTTT.

This clone was counted a single time. The chain has TRBV21-1 and TRBJ2-7; the listed D gene, TRBD1, was not tested against the DNA. TRBV21-1 corresponds to a pseudogene. CDR3 length: 15 residues. CDR3 DNA: TGTGCCAGCAGCCACCGGGACACCACTTCCTACGAGCAGTACTTC. Translating gives CASSHRDTTSYEQYF.

CDR3 in amino acids: CASSADRGQPQHF. CDR3 DNA: TGTGCCAGCAGTGCGGACAGGGGCCAGCCCCAGCATTTT. V and J are TRBV28 and TRBJ1-5; 9 nucleotides line up with TRBD1. Germline assignment: CDR1 MDHEN and CDR2 SYDVKM. There are 13 residues in the CDR3. Trimming removed 5 bases from V and 7 bases from J; junction bases left unmatched: 3.

The chain combines TRBV19 with TRBJ2-7, with 7 bases identical to TRBD1. Germline CDR1 reads LNHDA; CDR2 reads SQIVND (reference sequence). V dropped 0 bases and J dropped 1; count of bases not matched to a gene: 15. CDR3 length: 19 amino acids. DNA of the CDR3: TGTGCCAGTAGTATAGACACGAGACAGGGAAGTGGTCTGTCCTACGAGCAGTACTTC. Its protein is CASSIDTRQGSGLSYEQYF.

The genes are TRBV5-4 and TRBJ1-1, with D possibly matching TRBD1 (6 bases). Trimming pared 3 bases from V and 6 bases from J, leaving 15 bases between. This CDR3 is 14 amino acids long. Looked up from germline, CDR1 is SGHNT and CDR2 is YYREEE (reference sequence). CDR3 in amino acids: CASSSGRGAAEAFF. For the CDR3, the DNA is TGTGCCAGCAGCTCGGGGCGGGGGGCGGCTGAAGCTTTCTTT.